The 20 T cell receptor beta chains given below trace back to one sample, sequenced in a study of blood T cells in healthy people across ages. Sample-barcoded 5' priming and a J-beta primer mix drove a second PCR of about 7 to 11 cycles. TCRdb analysed the 5' RACE reads with MiXCR anew, one entry per CDR3 protein. The sample has 700,000 or so distinct CDR3 sequences, 20% to 25% seen once. The specimen sequenced was blood. The receptor source for this set is a man aged 65-85 years in good health.

This chain uses TRBV20-1 with TRBJ2-3; TRBD2 aligns across 7 bases. The CDR3 extends over 17 amino acids. In germline, CDR1 is DFQATT, CDR2 SNEGSKA (reference sequence). With V trimmed by 0 bases and J by 5 bases, 14 bases remained unmatched. Here the CDR3 DNA reads TGCAGTGCTAGAGATTTTCTCGCCGAGGCGGGGGTAGATACGCAGTATTTT. Encoded protein: CSARDFLAEAGVDTQYF.

V is TRBV7-6 and J is TRBJ2-3; D gene uncertain. Trimming removed 0 bases from V and 4 bases from J, with 11 bases in between. The CDR3 extends over 15 amino acids. Per germline, CDR1 SGHVS and CDR2 FNYEAQ. CDR3 DNA sequence: TGTGCCAGCAGCTTAGCGCTCGGGTCCCCAGATACGCAGTATTTT. Residues: CASSLALGSPDTQYF.

The chain links TRBV18 to TRBJ2-5; D ambiguous. The V end lost 2 bases, the J end lost 1 base, and 5 bases lay between the germline ends. Germline CDR1 and CDR2: KGHSH and LQKENI. This CDR3 is built from 13 residues. For the CDR3, the DNA is TGTGCCAGCTCACCAAAAATCCAAGAGACCCAGTACTTC. Its translation is CASSPKIQETQYF.

Comments on this clonotype: The junction and the germline gene differ at one end; a read error may be behind it. The rearrangement joins TRBV15 to TRBJ1-3, with D perhaps TRBD1 (5 bases). Germline V gene lookup returns CDR1 LNHNV and CDR2 YYDKDF (reference sequence). This CDR3 is 15 amino acids long. The CDR3, as DNA: TGTGCCACCAGCGGGGTGAGGGGAACTGGAAGCACCATATATTTT. Protein: CATSGVRGTGSTIYF.

The chain employs TRBV28 and TRBJ1-1, with a tentative D call TRBD1 (5 bases). The CDR3 runs to 15 residues. Trimming took 3 bases from V and 0 from J, leaving 11 bases between them. The germline CDR1 and CDR2 sequences are MDHEN and SYDVKM. CDR3 sequence (DNA): TGTGCCAGCAGTTTCTCCGGGACGGTGAACACTGAAGCTTTCTTT. Its translation is CASSFSGTVNTEAFF.

The chain employs TRBV7-9 and TRBJ2-5; D perhaps matches TRBD2 (5 bases). The J call may be incorrect, as the DNA end agrees better with TRBJ2-1. Germline loops: CDR1 SEHNR, CDR2 FQNEAQ (reference sequence). This CDR3 is 14 amino acids long. The chain's CDR3 is CASSLLADPGEQFF. CDR3 sequence (DNA): TGTGCCAGCAGCTTGCTAGCCGACCCCGGTGAGCAGTTCTTC.

The J gene is TRBJ1-2, the V gene TRBV28; weak D call: TRBD1 (6 bases). Trimming removed 1 base at V and 4 bases at J, with 7 bases between. Germline V gene data show CDR1 as MDHEN and CDR2 as SYDVKM. The CDR3 sequence is 13 residues long. The CDR3 DNA reads as TGTGCCAGCAGTTTATTGGGGGCCTATGGCTACACCTTC. It is translated as CASSLLGAYGYTF.

This clonotype has a handful of counts. This chain joins TRBV20-1 and TRBJ2-1, with 9 bases lining up with TRBD2. This CDR3 region has 15 residues. Germline-derived CDR1 and CDR2 are DFQATT and SNEGSKA (reference sequence). J gave up 5 bases and V 6 bases, and 11 bases lay outside the gene matches. In DNA form, the CDR3 reads TGCAGTGCATTCCACGGGGAGCGGGGGGACAATGAGCAGTTCTTC. Encoded protein: CSAFHGERGDNEQFF.

This clonotype was counted many times. The rearrangement uses TRBV5-1 and TRBJ2-7, with D maybe TRBD2 (6 bases). Germline V lookup: CDR1 SGHRS, CDR2 YFSETQ. The CDR3 covers 14 residues. The V gene lost 4 bases and the J gene lost 2 bases, with 13 bases spanning the gap. CDR3 DNA: TGCGCCAGCAGCGTCACGGGACTTACCTACGAGCAGTACTTC. This translates into CASSVTGLTYEQYF.

This clonotype has just a few counts. The chain is built from TRBV29-1 and TRBJ1-1; weak D call: TRBD1 (5 bases). Germline V gene lookup returns CDR1 SQVTM and CDR2 ANQGSEA. This CDR3 region has 12 residues. Trimming pared 6 bases from V and 3 bases from J, leaving 11 bases between. CDR3 amino acids: CSVGRRDTEAFF. CDR3 nucleotide sequence: TGCAGCGTGGGGCGGAGGGACACTGAAGCTTTCTTT. Full variable domain (remainder filled in from reference TRBV29-1 and TRBJ1-1): SAVISQKPSRDICQRGTSLTIQCQVDSQVTMMFWYRQQPGQSLTLIATANQGSEATYESGFVIDKFPISRPNLTFSTLTVSNMSPEDSSIYLCSVGRRDTEAFFGQGTRLTVV.

The table lists this clonotype with a few counts. The chain recombines TRBV14 with TRBJ1-1, with 9 bases matching TRBD1. The CDR3 has 17 amino acids. V gave up 4 bases and J gave up 0 bases; unmatched junction bases: 9. Germline values: CDR1 SGHDN, CDR2 FVKESK. The CDR3 loop reads CASSRRQGGFMNTEAFF. The DNA of the CDR3 is TGTGCCAGCAGCCGACGACAGGGGGGCTTCATGAACACTGAAGCTTTCTTT. Complete variable domain (other parts from reference TRBV14 and TRBJ1-1): EAGVTQFPSHSVIEKGQTVTLRCDPISGHDNLYWYRRVMGKEIKFLLHFVKESKQDESGMPNNRFLAERTGGTYSTLKVQPAELEDSGVYFCASSRRQGGFMNTEAFFGQGTRLTVV.

This chain joins TRBV4-1 and TRBJ2-6; D uncertain. V dropped 0 bases and J dropped 0 bases, with 3 bases sitting between them. CDR1 MGHRA and CDR2 YSYEKL come from the germline V gene. CDR3 length equals 15 residues. The CDR3, as DNA: TGCGCCAGCAGCCAAGATAACTCTGGGGCCAACGTCCTGACTTTC. Protein product: CASSQDNSGANVLTF.

The chain links TRBV12-3 or TRBV12-4 to TRBJ1-1, with no clear D. The CDR3 totals 14 residues. V was pared by 4 bases and J by 5 bases, with 14 bases between. Here the CDR3 DNA reads TGTGCCAGCAGTTGCCAGCAGCGGGCGACTGAAGCTTTCTTT. Translating it yields CASSCQQRATEAFF.

This clonotype came up a few times. The chain carries TRBV29-1 and TRBJ2-5, with TRBD2 matching 14 bases. Germline CDR1 is SQVTM and CDR2 is ANQGSEA. The CDR3 runs to 15 residues. With V trimmed by 8 bases and J by 2 bases, 7 bases remained unmatched. In nucleotides, the CDR3 is TGCAGCTGGGGACTAGCGGGGGCCTCACAAGAGACCCAGTACTTC. It codes for CSWGLAGASQETQYF.

CDR3 bases: TGTGCCAGCAGTGGAATAGCGGGAGGCCACTCCTACGAGCAGTACTTC. Translation: CASSGIAGGHSYEQYF. The rearrangement links TRBV7-6 to TRBJ2-7; 10 bases are shared with TRBD2. Germline lookup yields CDR1 SGHVS and CDR2 FNYEAQ. V was pared by 6 bases and J by 0 bases, with 8 bases of the junction left unmatched. This CDR3 has 16 residues.

In this sample, this clonotype turned up a few times. The chain links TRBV5-1 to TRBJ2-4, with D possibly matching TRBD1 (6 bases). The germline CDR1 and CDR2 sequences are SGHRS and YFSETQ. The CDR3 covers 14 residues. V shed 4 bases and J shed 5 bases, with 13 bases lying between them. CDR3 region: CASSTTGYENIQYF. In nucleotides, the CDR3 is TGCGCCAGCAGCACAACAGGGTATGAAAACATTCAGTACTTC.

This clonotype was seen a handful of times. V is TRBV4-3 and J is TRBJ2-5; D is unresolved. The J call may be in error: the DNA end matches TRBJ2-1 better. The CDR3 runs 14 residues. Germline CDR1 LGHNA, CDR2 YSLEER. This CDR3 reads CASSQVFKSSEQFF. CDR3 nucleotides: TGCGCCAGCAGCCAAGTTTTTAAGAGCAGTGAGCAGTTCTTC.

V is TRBV24-1 and J is TRBJ2-3, with D unclear. V shed 1 base and J shed 6 bases, with 4 bases lying between them. Germline CDR1 reads KGHDR; CDR2 reads SFDVKD. There are 12 residues in the CDR3. CDR3 nucleotide sequence: TGTGCCACCAGTGATTTAGCCGATACGCAGTATTTT. This codes for CATSDLADTQYF.

The chain links TRBV5-1 to TRBJ1-1; no clear D. Deletions cut 3 bases from V and 1 base from J, with 10 bases between. This CDR3 region has 14 residues. Germline CDR1 is SGHRS and CDR2 is YFSETQ. CDR3 DNA sequence: TGCGCCAGCAGCTACGACGGACCGAACACTGAAGCTTTCTTT. This sequence encodes CASSYDGPNTEAFF.

This clonotype was recorded a few times. This chain links TRBV7-9 with TRBJ2-7, with 7 bases that match TRBD1. The CDR3 loop spans 13 amino acids. Germline V gene sequence: CDR1 SEHNR, CDR2 FQNEAQ (reference sequence). V trimming: 5 bases; J trimming: 4 bases; junction bases outside the gene matches: 5. CDR3 in amino acids: CASSPTGFYEQYF. The CDR3 region has the DNA TGTGCCAGCAGCCCGACAGGGTTTTACGAGCAGTACTTC.